These 8 T cell receptor beta chains originate from one sample sequenced in a study of T cells after yellow fever vaccination. TCRdb reprocessed the 5' RACE reads with MiXCR, giving one entry per CDR3 protein. The sample shows 400,000 to 650,000 distinct CDR3 sequences, around a fifth of them seen only once. Specimen: PBMCs, collected around 3 weeks after the first yellow fever vaccination. These TCRs come from a man aged 18 to 29 who received the YFV17D yellow fever vaccine.

This clonotype was counted a few times. The V gene is TRBV11-2, the J gene TRBJ2-2; 14 bases line up with TRBD2. After removal of 0 bases from V and 7 bases from J, the junction contained 4 bases not matched to a gene. Germline loops: CDR1 SGHAT, CDR2 FQNNGV. The CDR3 covers 17 residues. The CDR3 DNA is TGTGCCAGCAGCTTAGATTTGGGACTAGCGGGGGTCGGGGAGCTGTTTTTT. Amino acids: CASSLDLGLAGVGELFF.

The rearrangement links TRBV2 to TRBJ1-2; perhaps TRBD1 as D (6 bases). In germline, CDR1 is SNHLY, CDR2 FYNNEI. The length of the CDR3 is 13 residues. With 8 bases removed from V and 3 bases from J, the gap between germline ends came to 13 bases. CDR3: CASSGGPDYGYTF. The CDR3 nucleotides read TGTGCCAGCTCTGGGGGGCCGGACTATGGCTACACCTTC. Full variable domain (missing parts from reference TRBV2 and TRBJ1-2): EPEVTQTPSHQVTQMGQEVILRCVPISNHLYFYWYRQILGQKVEFLVSFYNNEISEKSEIFDDQFSVERPDGSNFTLKIRSTKLEDSAMYFCASSGGPDYGYTFGSGTRLTVV.

This clonotype was counted only a few times. The chain is built from TRBV20-1 and TRBJ2-2; D is perhaps TRBD1 or TRBD2 (6 bases each). CDR1 and CDR2 (germline): DFQATT, SNEGSKA (reference sequence). V was shortened by 1 base and J by 6 bases, with 15 bases between the two germline ends. The CDR3 extends over 15 amino acids. CDR3 nucleotides: TGCAGTGCTAGAGTGGGGGGCGGTTATGCCGGGGAGCTGTTTTTT. Translation gives CSARVGGGYAGELFF.

Only a few counts were recorded for this clonotype. The chain has TRBV7-2 and TRBJ2-2; D remains unclear. The CDR3 extends over 13 amino acids. V gave up 3 bases and J gave up 5 bases, with 7 bases separating them. Germline-derived CDR1 and CDR2 are SGHTA and FQGNSA. The CDR3 DNA is TGTGCCAGCAGCTTCTATCCTACCGGGGAGCTGTTTTTT. Its translation is CASSFYPTGELFF.

This chain links TRBV6-5 with TRBJ2-7; 7 bases are a match to TRBD2. Germline values: CDR1 MNHEY, CDR2 SVGAGI. The CDR3 has 16 residues. V dropped 2 bases and J dropped 2; count of bases not matched to a gene: 9. The CDR3 nucleotides are TGTGCCAGCAGTTACCTTTGCGGGGGTACTACCTACGAGCAGTACGTC. It is translated as CASSYLCGGTTYEQYV.

There are a few counts of this clonotype. The V and J genes are TRBV7-2 and TRBJ1-5; no firm D call. Trimming pared 1 base from V and 1 base from J, leaving 8 bases between. This CDR3 has 15 residues. Germline CDR1 and CDR2: SGHTA and FQGNSA. CDR3 loop: CASSLDGGSNQPQHF. In nucleotides, the CDR3 is TGTGCCAGCAGCTTAGACGGCGGCAGCAATCAGCCCCAGCATTTT.

This sequence joins TRBV5-5 and TRBJ2-5; D gene unclear. V was shortened by 0 bases and J by 5 bases, with 14 bases between the two germline ends. The germline V gene has CDR1 SGHKS and CDR2 YYEKEE (reference sequence). The CDR3 spans 15 residues. The CDR3 spells CASSLGGFEAETQYF. Written as DNA, the CDR3 is TGTGCCAGCAGCTTGGGGGGTTTCGAAGCGGAGACCCAGTACTTC.

The chain carries TRBV12-5 and TRBJ2-3, with 7 bases matching TRBD2. With 3 bases clipped from V and 3 bases from J, the junction kept 6 bases outside the gene matches. This CDR3 has 15 residues. Germline lookup yields CDR1 LGHNT and CDR2 FRNRAP. DNA for the CDR3: TGTGCTAGTGGTTTTTGGCGGGGGTCGACAGATACGCAGTATTTT. It specifies CASGFWRGSTDTQYF.